This note documents a single TCR beta chain sequence. Terminally differentiated effector memory CD45RA+ cells were excluded from the naive CD8 cells, which were CD45RO-negative and positively selected for CCR7. The CDR3 spans 15 residues. CDR1 LGHNA and CDR2 YSLEER come from the germline V gene. V shed 1 base and J shed 2 bases, with 12 bases lying between them. This sample was included in a study of shared clonotypes between healthy human individuals. Each subset's genomic DNA was split evenly across several immunoSEQ plates. Clones were read by immunoSEQ multiplex PCR, and TCRdb kept only the in-frame ones, dropping some. The data contain 1.5 million to 2.5 million clones, less than 95% of them seen just once; the ten biggest clones take up 1% to 1.5%.

The chain carries TRBV4-3 and TRBJ2-7; D perhaps matches TRBD2 (5 bases). Sequencing used naive CD8+ T cells sorted from blood. The source is a man between 18 and 35 years old in good health. The DNA of the CDR3 is TGCGCCAGCAGCCAAGTAGAGGGAGTGGCCTACGAGCAGTACTTC. This gives the protein CASSQVEGVAYEQYF.